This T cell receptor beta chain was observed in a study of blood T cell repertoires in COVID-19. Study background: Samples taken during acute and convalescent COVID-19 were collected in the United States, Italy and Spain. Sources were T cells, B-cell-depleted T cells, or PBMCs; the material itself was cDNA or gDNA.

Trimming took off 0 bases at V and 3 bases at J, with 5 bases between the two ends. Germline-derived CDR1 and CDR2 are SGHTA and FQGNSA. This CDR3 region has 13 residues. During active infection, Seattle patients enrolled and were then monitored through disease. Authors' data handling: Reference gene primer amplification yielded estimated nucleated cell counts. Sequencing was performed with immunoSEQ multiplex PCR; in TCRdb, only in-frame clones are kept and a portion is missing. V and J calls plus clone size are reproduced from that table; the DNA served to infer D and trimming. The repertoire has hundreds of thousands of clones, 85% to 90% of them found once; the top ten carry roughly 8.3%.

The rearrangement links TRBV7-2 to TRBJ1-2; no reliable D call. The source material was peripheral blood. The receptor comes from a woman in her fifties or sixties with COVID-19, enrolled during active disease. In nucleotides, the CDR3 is TGTGCCAGCAGCTTAGCGGCTGACTATGGCTACACCTTC. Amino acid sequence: CASSLAADYGYTF. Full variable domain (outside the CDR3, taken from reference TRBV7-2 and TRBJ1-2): GAGVSQSPSNKVTEKGKDVELRCDPISGHTALYWYRQSLGQGLEFLIYFQGNSAPDKSGLPSDRFSAERTGGSVSTLTIQRTQQEDSAVYLCASSLAADYGYTFGSGTRLTVV.